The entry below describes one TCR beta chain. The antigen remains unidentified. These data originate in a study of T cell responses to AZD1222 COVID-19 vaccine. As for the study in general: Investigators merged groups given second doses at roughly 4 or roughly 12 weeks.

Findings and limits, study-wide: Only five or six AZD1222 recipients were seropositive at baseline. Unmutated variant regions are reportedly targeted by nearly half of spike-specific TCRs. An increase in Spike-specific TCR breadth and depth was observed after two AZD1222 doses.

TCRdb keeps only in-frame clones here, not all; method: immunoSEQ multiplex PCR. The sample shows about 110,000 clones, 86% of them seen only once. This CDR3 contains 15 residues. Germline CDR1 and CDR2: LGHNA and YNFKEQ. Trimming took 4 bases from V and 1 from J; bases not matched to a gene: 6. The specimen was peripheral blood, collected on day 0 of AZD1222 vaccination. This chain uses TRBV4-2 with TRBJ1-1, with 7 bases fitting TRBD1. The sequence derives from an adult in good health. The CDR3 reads CASSPQGQTNTEAFF. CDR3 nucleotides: TGTGCCAGCAGCCCCCAGGGACAGACGAACACTGAAGCTTTCTTT.